The rows below give T cell receptor beta chains drawn from one sample of a study of shared clonotypes between healthy human individuals. Sequencing used immunoSEQ multiplex PCR; TCRdb keeps in-frame clones, though not all of them. The sample holds 640,000 or so clones, approximately 79% seen once. Sequencing was performed on memory CD4+ T cells sorted from blood. These receptors were taken from a woman aged 25-40 years in good health. The CDR3 runs from the conserved cysteine through the conserved F or W. Fields, in order: D gene, clone size, J gene, V gene, CDR3 protein, CDR3 DNA. The D gene is left open where the match is weak. A row's size may be missing; if present it is once, few, many or a size class.

D: .; size: .; J: TRBJ2-3; V: TRBV18; CDR3: CASSPGGNTDTQYF; DNA: TGTGCCAGCTCACCCGGGGGAAACACAGATACGCAGTATTTT
D: TRBD2; size: .; J: TRBJ2-7; V: TRBV5-1; CDR3: CASSFQAGLPGEQYF; DNA: TGCGCCAGCAGCTTTCAAGCGGGACTACCTGGGGAGCAGTACTTC
D: TRBD2; size: .; J: TRBJ2-1; V: TRBV5-1; CDR3: CASSPTSGARGNEQFF; DNA: TGCGCCAGCAGCCCGACTAGCGGGGCCCGTGGGAATGAGCAGTTCTTC
D: TRBD1; size: .; J: TRBJ2-5; V: TRBV6-5; CDR3: CASSYRYRGQGETQYF; DNA: TGTGCCAGCAGTTACAGATACAGGGGGCAGGGGGAGACCCAGTACTTC
D: TRBD1; size: .; J: TRBJ2-4; V: TRBV6-5; CDR3: CASSFGLPGGNIQYF; DNA: TGTGCCAGCAGTTTCGGACTCCCAGGGGGCAACATTCAGTACTTC
D: .; size: .; J: TRBJ2-5; V: TRBV7-9; CDR3: CASSLALGGTETQYF; DNA: TGTGCCAGCAGCTTAGCGCTCGGAGGGACGGAGACCCAGTACTTC
D: .; size: .; J: TRBJ2-5; V: TRBV19; CDR3: CASSSRTNRRRETQYF; DNA: TGTGCCAGTAGTTCCCGAACGAACAGGCGTCGGGAGACCCAGTACTTC
D: .; size: once; J: TRBJ2-6; V: TRBV10-3; CDR3: CANRDSSRGANVLTF; DNA: TGTGCCAACCGGGACTCCTCGAGAGGGGCCAACGTCCTGACTTTC
D: TRBD2; size: .; J: TRBJ2-1; V: TRBV5-4; CDR3: CASSLPGGAEQFF; DNA: TGTGCCAGCAGCTTGCCGGGGGGTGCTGAGCAGTTCTTC
D: TRBD2; size: .; J: TRBJ2-1; V: TRBV7-8; CDR3: CASSPTLAGGRSEQFF; DNA: TGTGCCAGCAGCCCCACCCTAGCGGGAGGTCGGAGTGAGCAGTTCTTC
D: TRBD1; size: once; J: TRBJ2-1; V: TRBV6-4; CDR3: CASSADRRDEQFF; DNA: TGTGCCAGCAGTGCGGACAGGCGAGATGAGCAGTTCTTC
D: .; size: .; J: TRBJ1-2; V: TRBV5-4; CDR3: CASSSTGNYGYTF; DNA: TGTGCCAGCTCCTCCACAGGCAACTATGGCTACACCTTC
D: .; size: .; J: TRBJ2-5; V: TRBV7-8; CDR3: CASSLVGSQGEETQYF; DNA: TGTGCCAGCAGCTTAGTAGGATCACAGGGAGAAGAGACCCAGTACTTC
D: .; size: .; J: TRBJ1-1; V: TRBV7-2; CDR3: CASSFSAGNTEAFF; DNA: TGTGCCAGCAGCTTTAGCGCGGGGAACACTGAAGCTTTCTTT
D: TRBD1; size: few; J: TRBJ2-2; V: TRBV30; CDR3: CAWSKKTGSTGELFF; DNA: TGTGCCTGGAGTAAGAAGACAGGGTCCACCGGGGAGCTGTTTTTT
D: TRBD1; size: few; J: TRBJ2-7; V: TRBV28; CDR3: CASRPVTGDSYEQYF; DNA: TGTGCCAGCAGACCTGTTACAGGGGACTCCTACGAGCAGTACTTC
D: .; size: .; J: TRBJ2-5; V: TRBV5-4; CDR3: CASSFSETQYF; DNA: TGTGCCAGCAGCTTTTCGGAGACCCAGTACTTC
D: .; size: .; J: TRBJ2-2; V: TRBV9; CDR3: CASSVVPDYTGELFF; DNA: TGTGCCAGCAGCGTAGTTCCGGATTACACCGGGGAGCTGTTTTTT
D: .; size: .; J: TRBJ2-7; V: TRBV9; CDR3: CASSGPGYEQYF; DNA: TGTGCCAGCAGCGGCCCAGGCTACGAGCAGTACTTC
D: .; size: many; J: TRBJ2-3; V: TRBV5-6; CDR3: CASSLWSTDTQYF; DNA: TGTGCCAGCAGCTTGTGGAGCACAGATACGCAGTATTTT
D: .; size: .; J: TRBJ1-2; V: TRBV2; CDR3: CASSETVAVLGGYTF; DNA: TGTGCCAGCAGTGAAACCGTCGCAGTACTCGGCGGCTACACCTTC
D: TRBD2; size: .; J: TRBJ2-1; V: TRBV6-1; CDR3: CASSEKVLAGAYNEQFF; DNA: TGTGCCAGCAGTGAAAAGGTTCTAGCGGGAGCTTACAATGAGCAGTTCTTC
D: .; size: many; J: TRBJ1-3; V: TRBV10-3; CDR3: CATGPAGNTIYF; DNA: TGTGCCACAGGACCGGCAGGAAACACCATATATTTT
D: TRBD2; size: many; J: TRBJ2-6; V: TRBV19; CDR3: CASSLGLAKNSGANVLTF; DNA: TGTGCCAGTAGTCTAGGACTAGCGAAAAACTCTGGGGCCAACGTCCTGACTTTC
D: TRBD1; size: .; J: TRBJ1-2; V: TRBV27; CDR3: CASRYRLRGLGYGYTF; DNA: TGTGCCAGCAGGTATAGGCTCAGGGGGCTCGGCTATGGCTACACCTTC
D: .; size: few; J: TRBJ1-4; V: TRBV18; CDR3: CASSPPGITTNEKLFF; DNA: TGTGCCAGCTCACCCCCAGGGATAACAACTAATGAAAAACTGTTTTTT
D: .; size: .; J: TRBJ2-6; V: TRBV14; CDR3: CASSYSIGLGANVLTF; DNA: TGTGCCAGCAGCTACAGTATTGGTTTGGGGGCCAACGTCCTGACTTTC
D: .; size: few; J: TRBJ2-7; V: TRBV4-1; CDR3: CASSQVGQYEQYF; DNA: TGCGCCAGCAGCCAAGTAGGGCAGTACGAGCAGTACTTC
D: .; size: .; J: TRBJ2-3; V: TRBV28; CDR3: CASRYRGRTWDTQYF; DNA: TGTGCCAGCAGGTACCGGGGGCGAACATGGGATACGCAGTATTTT
D: .; size: .; J: TRBJ2-1; V: TRBV19; CDR3: CASRAQTGLINEQFF; DNA: TGTGCCAGTAGAGCCCAGACGGGACTTATAAATGAGCAGTTCTTC
D: TRBD1; size: once; J: TRBJ1-1; V: TRBV5-1; CDR3: CASSIGQGNTEAFF; DNA: TGCGCCAGCAGCATTGGACAGGGGAACACTGAAGCTTTCTTT
D: TRBD2; size: once; J: TRBJ2-1; V: TRBV2; CDR3: CASSEMSLAVDEQFF; DNA: TGTGCCAGCAGTGAGATGAGTCTAGCGGTTGATGAGCAGTTCTTC
D: .; size: .; J: TRBJ1-1; V: TRBV28; CDR3: CASSSQGAAFF; DNA: TGTGCCAGCAGTTCCCAGGGAGCAGCTTTCTTT
D: .; size: .; J: TRBJ2-7; V: TRBV29-1; CDR3: CSVETGDKGLREQYF; DNA: TGCAGCGTTGAAACAGGTGACAAGGGATTACGGGAGCAGTACTTC
D: TRBD1; size: few; J: TRBJ1-1; V: TRBV7-9; CDR3: CASSYLTGGAEAFF; DNA: TGTGCCAGCAGCTACCTAACAGGGGGGGCTGAAGCTTTCTTT
D: .; size: .; J: TRBJ2-7; V: TRBV6-5; CDR3: CASSPQPRDTYEQYF; DNA: TGTGCCAGCAGTCCCCAGCCCAGGGATACCTACGAGCAGTACTTC
D: TRBD2; size: .; J: TRBJ2-5; V: TRBV2; CDR3: CASGTSGRLGETQYF; DNA: TGTGCCAGCGGGACTAGCGGGAGGTTGGGAGAGACCCAGTACTTC
D: TRBD2; size: once; J: TRBJ2-3; V: TRBV18; CDR3: CASSPGTSGPTDTQYF; DNA: TGTGCCAGCTCACCCGGGACTAGCGGACCCACAGATACGCAGTATTTT
D: .; size: .; J: TRBJ2-7; V: TRBV27; CDR3: CASSSSGSLEQYF; DNA: TGTGCCAGCAGTTCCTCGGGGAGCCTGGAGCAGTACTTC
D: .; size: once; J: TRBJ2-5; V: TRBV6-1; CDR3: CASSFDIPWDNKQYF; DNA: TGTGCCAGCAGTTTTGACATCCCTTGGGATAACAAGCAGTACTTC
D: TRBD2; size: .; J: TRBJ2-7; V: TRBV10-2; CDR3: CASRPLAGSYEQYF; DNA: TGCGCCAGCAGGCCACTAGCGGGGTCCTACGAGCAGTACTTC
D: .; size: .; J: TRBJ2-7; V: TRBV5-8; CDR3: CASSFLYEQYF; DNA: TGTGCCAGCAGCTTTCTCTACGAGCAGTACTTC